This entry describes one T cell receptor (beta chain). Its antigen is still unknown. Germline CDR1 is SGHVS and CDR2 is FNYEAQ. V was clipped by 4 bases and J by 6 bases; unmatched bases: 13. The CDR3 extends over 16 amino acids. The study ran its PCR with 60 Vbeta and 13 Jbeta primers. Assay used: immunoSEQ multiplex PCR; TCRdb lists only in-frame clones, some missing. The sample has 90,000 to 120,000 clones; around 76% are singletons. This specimen belongs to a study of cytomegalovirus exposure and HLA in healthy donors. General study findings and limits: In a later analysis, at a false discovery rate of 0.05, roughly 17,000 TCR beta sequences matched HLA alleles. Later on, an analysis found that several of the most significant clusters appeared to be linked to common viral pathogens, which included parvovirus B19. TCR beta chains associated with HLA were, in a later analysis, more clonally expanded than equally common others.

Sequences were obtained from PBMCs. The V call is TRBV7-6, the J call TRBJ2-3; 7 bases align to TRBD1. The clonotype originates from a man between 18 and 35 years old in good health and CMV-seronegative. The CDR3 coding sequence is TGTGCCAGCAGCTCCCACAGGGGCCCCGAGCAGGATACGCAGTATTTT. Amino acids: CASSSHRGPEQDTQYF.